Following are 15 T cell receptor beta chains from one sample sequenced in a study of shared clonotypes between healthy human individuals. Sequencing used immunoSEQ multiplex PCR; TCRdb keeps in-frame clones, though not all of them. The sample has 520,000 or so clones, 79% seen once. Sequenced sample: PBMCs. The receptor set was obtained from a woman in her thirties or forties in good health. Some clones in this sample may be carry-over from other donors' samples.

This clone has just a few counts. This chain links TRBV18 with TRBJ2-7; D call uncertain. Germline values: CDR1 KGHSH, CDR2 LQKENI. CDR3 length: 13 residues. V gave up 5 bases and J gave up 3 bases, with 11 bases separating them. CDR3 sequence reads: CASSSQPDYEQYF. Written as DNA, the CDR3 is TGTGCCAGCTCATCCCAGCCGGACTACGAGCAGTACTTC.

DNA for the CDR3: TGCGCCAGCAGCTTGGAGATCGGGGAGCTGTTTTTT. Protein product: CASSLEIGELFF. J is TRBJ2-2 and V is TRBV5-1; D uncertain. The V end lost 0 bases, the J end lost 7 bases, and 4 bases lay between the germline ends. Germline CDR1 and CDR2: SGHRS and YFSETQ. CDR3 length: 12 residues.

This clone has just one count. The chain joins TRBV7-2 to TRBJ2-7; TRBD2 is a possible D gene (5 bases). The CDR3 sequence is 13 residues long. Trimming took off 5 bases at V and 2 bases at J, with 10 bases between the two ends. Germline loops: CDR1 SGHTA, CDR2 FQGNSA. This CDR3 reads CASSVGSTYEQYF. Written as DNA, the CDR3 is TGTGCCAGCAGCGTAGGGAGTACCTACGAGCAGTACTTC.

The chain is built from TRBV29-1 and TRBJ1-3; D perhaps matches TRBD1 (6 bases). V was shortened by 6 bases and J by 5 bases, with 23 bases between the two germline ends. This CDR3 has 16 amino acids. Germline loops: CDR1 SQVTM, CDR2 ANQGSEA. The CDR3 protein is CSVGTHPQGYRNTIYF. CDR3 DNA sequence: TGCAGCGTCGGTACACATCCTCAGGGGTACAGAAACACCATATATTTT.

This chain joins TRBV28 and TRBJ2-7, with TRBD2 matching 11 bases. The germline gives CDR1 MDHEN, CDR2 SYDVKM. CDR3 length: 14 residues. J gave up 2 bases and V 7 bases, and 4 bases lay outside the gene matches. DNA of the CDR3: TGTGCCAGCACCGGGACTAGCGGAACCTACGAGCAGTACTTC. As protein: CASTGTSGTYEQYF.

The chain combines TRBV2 with TRBJ2-5; TRBD2 is a possible D gene (6 bases). The CDR3 spans 14 residues. In germline, CDR1 is SNHLY, CDR2 FYNNEI. Trimming took off 2 bases at V and 5 bases at J, with 12 bases between the two ends. In DNA, the CDR3 is TGTGCCAGCAGTGAATTGTCTAGCGAGGAGACCCAGTACTTC. It codes for CASSELSSEETQYF. Supplemented by reference TRBV2 and TRBJ2-5, the full variable domain reads EPEVTQTPSHQVTQMGQEVILRCVPISNHLYFYWYRQILGQKVEFLVSFYNNEISEKSEIFDDQFSVERPDGSNFTLKIRSTKLEDSAMYFCASSELSSEETQYFGPGTRLLVL.

This chain connects TRBV4-2 to TRBJ2-7, with D tentatively TRBD2 (6 bases). Germline loops: CDR1 LGHNA, CDR2 YNFKEQ. The CDR3 is made up of 15 amino acids. The germline V and J ends were trimmed by 4 bases and 6 bases, with 19 bases remaining between them. The CDR3 sequence is CASSLLPGLLLEQYF. The CDR3 DNA is TGTGCCAGCAGCCTCCTGCCGGGACTCCTGCTCGAGCAGTACTTC.

This chain joins TRBV7-4 and TRBJ1-1, with D perhaps matching TRBD1 (5 bases). The CDR3 has 17 amino acids. V lost 1 base to trimming and J lost 5 bases, with 20 bases between them. CDR1 SGHVT and CDR2 SQSDAQ come from the germline V gene. The CDR3: CASSLVLSGPRGTEAFF. In DNA form, the CDR3 reads TGTGCCAGCAGCTTAGTCTTATCGGGCCCTAGGGGTACTGAAGCTTTCTTT.

This sequence joins TRBV29-1 and TRBJ1-6; D remains ambiguous. From germline, CDR1 is SQVTM and CDR2 ANQGSEA. Trimming cost V 1 base and J 0 bases, with 7 bases left between them. The CDR3 extends over 15 amino acids. CDR3 coding DNA: TGCAGCGTTGAAGCTGTAAGCTCCTATAATTCACCCCTCCACTTT. Its translation: CSVEAVSSYNSPLHF.

Notes on this clone: Other DNA sequences in the same sample also yield this CDR3. CDR3 in DNA: TGTGCCAGCAGCTTTCTAGGCGGCGGTCAAGAGACCCAGTACTTC. Protein sequence: CASSFLGGGQETQYF. This rearrangement joins TRBV7-9 to TRBJ2-5; no reliable D call. Looked up from germline, CDR1 is SEHNR and CDR2 is FQNEAQ (reference sequence). Deletions cut 3 bases from V and 2 bases from J, with 13 bases between. The CDR3 loop spans 15 amino acids.

The chain couples TRBV7-2 to TRBJ2-1; TRBD2 matches at 14 bases. The CDR3 is 15 residues long. After removal of 5 bases from V and 5 bases from J, the junction contained 2 bases not matched to a gene. Per the germline V gene, CDR1 is SGHTA and CDR2 is FQGNSA. The CDR3 loop reads CASSVGLAGDNEQFF. The DNA of the CDR3 is TGTGCCAGCAGCGTGGGACTAGCGGGGGACAATGAGCAGTTCTTC. The variable domain in full, with the rest retrieved from reference TRBV7-2 and TRBJ2-1, is GAGVSQSPSNKVTEKGKDVELRCDPISGHTALYWYRQSLGQGLEFLIYFQGNSAPDKSGLPSDRFSAERTGGSVSTLTIQRTQQEDSAVYLCASSVGLAGDNEQFFGPGTRLTVL.

The V call is TRBV28, the J call TRBJ1-4; 8 bases fit TRBD1. There are 13 residues in the CDR3. The V gene's germline CDR1 is MDHEN and CDR2 SYDVKM. V trimming: 9 bases; J trimming: 3 bases; junction bases outside the gene matches: 3. The CDR3 DNA follows: TGTGCCAGTATGGGACAGGCTAATGAAAAACTGTTTTTT. Translated: CASMGQANEKLFF. The full variable domain, completed using reference TRBV28 and TRBJ1-4, is DVKVTQSSRYLVKRTGEKVFLECVQDMDHENMFWYRQDPGLGLRLIYFSYDVKMKEKGDIPEGYSVSREKKERFSLILESASTNQTSMYLCASMGQANEKLFFGSGTQLSVL.

Regarding this clone: The sample has other DNA sequences that encode this CDR3 too. The V call is TRBV7-3, the J call TRBJ1-2; TRBD1 matches at 7 bases. Germline-derived CDR1 and CDR2 are SGHTA and FQGTGA. The J segment lost 2 bases and the V segment lost 1 base, leaving 4 bases of the junction unmatched. This CDR3 region has 15 residues. The DNA of the CDR3 is TGTGCCAGCAGCTTAATAGGGGGCGCAAACTATGGCTACACCTTC. This translates into CASSLIGGANYGYTF.

This clone was observed once. The chain couples TRBV5-4 to TRBJ2-2; D is ambiguous. The CDR3 spans 16 residues. From germline, CDR1 is SGHNT and CDR2 YYREEE (reference sequence). The V gene lost 3 bases and the J gene lost 5 bases, with 17 bases spanning the gap. The CDR3 DNA is TGTGCCAGCAGCTCCGGGTCCACGAGAACAACCGGGGAGCTGTTTTTT. It yields the protein CASSSGSTRTTGELFF.

This chain connects TRBV5-1 to TRBJ1-2; 9 nucleotides agree with TRBD1. The germline gives CDR1 SGHRS, CDR2 YFSETQ. The CDR3 is 15 amino acids. V gave up 2 bases and J gave up 4 bases; unmatched junction bases: 6. The chain's CDR3 is CASSFTGGAGYGYTF. CDR3 in DNA: TGCGCCAGCAGCTTTACAGGGGGCGCGGGCTATGGCTACACCTTC.